This TCR beta chain was sequenced during a study of blood T cell repertoires in COVID-19. Per the original methods: Amplification with reference gene primers provided the estimates of nucleated cell counts. Sequencing was performed with immunoSEQ multiplex PCR; in TCRdb, only in-frame clones are kept and a portion is missing. Clonal size and the V and J genes are those of that table, whereas D and trimming came from the DNA. The repertoire holds about 170,000 clones, roughly 85% seen once, with 2% to 2.5% in the top ten. Germline CDR1 is SGHDN and CDR2 is FVKESK. The CDR3 covers 15 residues. Trimming removed 0 bases from V and 8 bases from J, with 14 bases in between.

The sample was peripheral blood. J is TRBJ2-1 and V is TRBV14; D uncertain. This sequence originates from an elderly woman with acute or convalescent COVID-19. CDR3 region: CASSQDRIPSDEQFF. CDR3 sequence (DNA): TGTGCCAGCAGCCAAGATCGAATTCCGAGCGATGAGCAGTTCTTC.